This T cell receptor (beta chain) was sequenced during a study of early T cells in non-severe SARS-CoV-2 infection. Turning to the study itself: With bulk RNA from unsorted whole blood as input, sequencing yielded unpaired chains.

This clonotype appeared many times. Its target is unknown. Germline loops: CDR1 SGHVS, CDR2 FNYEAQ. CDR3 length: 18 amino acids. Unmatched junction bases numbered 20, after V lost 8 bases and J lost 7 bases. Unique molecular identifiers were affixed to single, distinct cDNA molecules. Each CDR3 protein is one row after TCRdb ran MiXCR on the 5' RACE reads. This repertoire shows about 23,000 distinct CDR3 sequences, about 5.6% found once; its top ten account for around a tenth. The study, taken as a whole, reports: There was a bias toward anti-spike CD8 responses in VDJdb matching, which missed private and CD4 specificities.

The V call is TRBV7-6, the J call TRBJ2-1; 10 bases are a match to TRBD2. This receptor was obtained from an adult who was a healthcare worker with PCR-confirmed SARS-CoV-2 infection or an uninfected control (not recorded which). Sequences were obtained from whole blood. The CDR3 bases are TGTGCCAGCGCTGGACTCGGACTAGCGGAGGGGAGGGGTAATGAGCAGTTCTTC. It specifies CASAGLGLAEGRGNEQFF.